This T cell receptor (beta chain) came from a study of spatial heterogeneity in lung cancer. Findings and caveats of the study: The number of expanded tumor alpha and beta chains correlated with mutation number.

The CDR3 loop spans 16 amino acids. Germline CDR1 and CDR2: MGHRA and YSYEKL. Trimming took 0 bases from V and 5 from J, leaving 16 bases between them. As for time point: sample taken at primary tumor resection. Via MiXCR, TCRdb re-called the 5' RACE reads, giving one row per CDR3 protein. The sample consists of approximately 11,000 distinct CDR3 sequences, around 8% of them appearing once. This clonotype was seen ten or more times. Its antigen is currently unknown. A library made for alpha chains picked up this beta chain off target, so its size means little. The source was lung tumor tissue, collected at surgery. This TCR came from a female donor with early-stage non-small cell lung cancer. The chain recombines TRBV4-1 with TRBJ1-2; possibly TRBD1 for D (6 bases). CDR3 DNA: TGCGCCAGCAGCCAAGATTTCGGGGGGCCGGAGTATGGCTACACCTTC. This codes for CASSQDFGGPEYGYTF.